These 27 T cell receptor beta chains share one sample of origin, sequenced in a study of cytomegalovirus exposure and HLA in healthy donors. With 60 Vbeta and 13 Jbeta primers, the PCR was carried out. The repertoire was sequenced with immunoSEQ multiplex PCR; TCRdb's copy has only in-frame clones and lacks some. Here the sample spans roughly 170,000 clones, about four fifths being singletons. The sample comprised PBMCs. The origin of the receptors is a man in his thirties or forties in good health and CMV-seropositive.

This rearrangement joins TRBV6-1 to TRBJ2-7; D possibly corresponds to TRBD2 (5 bases). The CDR3 runs 13 residues. Germline CDR1 MNHNS, CDR2 SASEGT. Trimming pared 5 bases from V and 2 bases from J, leaving 10 bases between. The CDR3 DNA reads as TGTGCCAGCAGTTCCGGGGTGGCCTACGAGCAGTACTTC. It codes for CASSSGVAYEQYF.

This clone was seen a single time. The chain links TRBV28 to TRBJ2-7; D is possibly TRBD2 (6 bases). This CDR3 is 16 amino acids long. Germline V gene lookup returns CDR1 MDHEN and CDR2 SYDVKM. Trimming took off 3 bases at V and 3 bases at J, with 18 bases between the two ends. CDR3 in amino acids: CASSFTPGSGLYEQYF. CDR3 nucleotide sequence: TGTGCCAGCAGTTTTACCCCCGGTTCGGGACTCTACGAGCAGTACTTC.

V gene TRBV6-5 combines with J gene TRBJ1-1; D is unclear. The CDR3 contains 15 residues. V was clipped by 2 bases and J by 5 bases, with 15 bases between them. Per germline, CDR1 MNHEY and CDR2 SVGAGI. CDR3 nucleotide sequence: TGTGCCAGCAGTTACGAGGCCCCCGGGGTGACTGAAGCTTTCTTT. It specifies CASSYEAPGVTEAFF.

V usage is TRBV18 and J usage is TRBJ1-5; possible D gene TRBD1, 5 bases. Germline values: CDR1 KGHSH, CDR2 LQKENI. V lost 2 bases, J lost 4 bases, and 15 bases lay in between. This CDR3 spans 16 amino acids. The chain's CDR3 is CASSPNPQGVNQPQHF. In DNA, the CDR3 is TGTGCCAGCTCACCAAACCCACAAGGGGTTAATCAGCCCCAGCATTTT.

The chain couples TRBV25-1 to TRBJ2-7, with a possible D match to TRBD2 (5 bases). The CDR3 runs to 14 residues. Germline V gene lookup returns CDR1 MGHDK and CDR2 SYGVNS. V gave up 11 bases and J gave up 2 bases, with 19 bases separating them. DNA of the CDR3: TGTGCCTCATACCCGAACGGGAAAGCCTACGAGCAGTACTTC. Protein sequence: CASYPNGKAYEQYF.

The V call is TRBV28, the J call TRBJ2-7, with TRBD1 as a possible D gene (5 bases). CDR1 is MDHEN, CDR2 SYDVKM, per germline. This CDR3 comprises 12 residues. V was cut by 5 bases and J by 6 bases, with 11 bases left in between. The CDR3 region has the DNA TGTGCCAGCAGTCCCAGGGTAGGCGAGCAGTACTTC. Encoded protein: CASSPRVGEQYF.

V and J are TRBV10-1 and TRBJ2-7; the match to TRBD1 covers 8 bases. This CDR3 is built from 14 residues. CDR1 and CDR2 from the germline V gene are WNHNN and SYGVQD (reference sequence). Trimming removed 4 bases from V and 1 base from J; junction bases left unmatched: 3. DNA for the CDR3: TGCGCCAGCAGTGCAGACAGGGGTTCCTACGAGCAGTACTTC. Translated: CASSADRGSYEQYF.

This clone was seen ten or more times. V is TRBV10-3 and J is TRBJ1-1; 9 bases align to TRBD1. The CDR3 loop spans 15 amino acids. The trim removed 3 bases at V and 4 bases at J, leaving 6 bases unmatched. CDR1 is ENHRY, CDR2 SYGVKD, per germline. The CDR3 loop reads CAISDPTGGATEAFF. The CDR3 bases are TGTGCCATCAGTGATCCGACAGGGGGGGCCACTGAAGCTTTCTTT.

V usage is TRBV7-2 and J usage is TRBJ1-5; possibly TRBD1 for D (5 bases). The CDR3 is 15 residues long. The germline gives CDR1 SGHTA, CDR2 FQGNSA. With 7 bases removed from V and 5 bases from J, the gap between germline ends came to 18 bases. This CDR3 is CASTLAAGLDQPQHF. In DNA, the CDR3 is TGTGCCAGCACCCTGGCGGCAGGGCTGGATCAGCCCCAGCATTTT.

The DNA of the CDR3 is TGTGCCAGTAGTATCCCGGGGGGGCCTGATGAGCAGTTCTTC. It specifies CASSIPGGPDEQFF. This sequence joins TRBV19 and TRBJ2-1; TRBD2 matches 8 bases. Germline CDR1 is LNHDA and CDR2 is SQIVND (reference sequence). This CDR3 is 14 amino acids long. Germline trimming cut 3 bases from V and 8 bases from J; bases unmatched to any gene: 6.

This rearrangement joins TRBV19 to TRBJ1-5; D is unresolved. Germline CDR1 LNHDA, CDR2 SQIVND (reference sequence). Trimming pared 2 bases from V and 7 bases from J, leaving 6 bases between. This CDR3 is 12 amino acids long. The CDR3 sequence is CASSISRQPQHF. CDR3 DNA sequence: TGTGCCAGTAGTATATCGCGACAGCCCCAGCATTTT.

This chain uses TRBV27 with TRBJ1-6; 7 bases map to TRBD1. V lost 2 bases to trimming and J lost 8 bases; unmatched junction nucleotides: 9. Germline V CDR1 and CDR2: MNHEY, SMNVEV (reference sequence). The CDR3 runs 16 residues. CDR3 loop: CASSLTGSGGYSPLHF. CDR3 DNA: TGTGCCAGCAGTTTAACTGGTTCAGGGGGTTATTCACCCCTCCACTTT.

The V call is TRBV6-1, the J call TRBJ2-2; 9 nucleotides agree with TRBD1. The CDR3 is 18 residues long. Germline lookup yields CDR1 MNHNS and CDR2 SASEGT. V lost 0 bases to trimming and J lost 3 bases; unmatched junction nucleotides: 8. CDR3 coding DNA: TGTGCCAGCAGTGAAGCCTTCCACGGACAGGGGCACACCGGGGAGCTGTTTTTT. Translating it yields CASSEAFHGQGHTGELFF.

CDR3 sequence: CASRGGRTGELFF. Here the CDR3 DNA reads TGTGCCAGCCGCGGGGGGCGCACCGGGGAGCTGTTTTTT. This chain links TRBV2 with TRBJ2-2; 8 nucleotides match TRBD2. The CDR3 has 13 residues. Germline values: CDR1 SNHLY, CDR2 FYNNEI. V was clipped by 8 bases and J by 4 bases; unmatched bases: 3.

This clone has only one observation. The V call is TRBV12-5, the J call TRBJ1-1; TRBD1 matches 9 bases. The CDR3 is 13 amino acids. Unmatched junction bases numbered 1, after V lost 1 base and J lost 7 bases. The germline V gene encodes CDR1 LGHNT and CDR2 FRNRAP. The CDR3 protein is CASGLGQGGEAFF. Written as DNA, the CDR3 is TGTGCTAGTGGTTTGGGACAGGGGGGTGAAGCTTTCTTT.

The chain's CDR3 is CASSQLGGESTDTQYF. The CDR3 DNA is TGTGCCAGCAGCCAATTAGGGGGAGAGAGCACAGATACGCAGTATTTT. The V and J genes are TRBV14 and TRBJ2-3, with D possibly matching TRBD1 (6 bases). The CDR3 spans 16 residues. The V gene lost 2 bases and the J gene lost 0 bases, with 12 bases spanning the gap. Germline V gives CDR1 SGHDN, CDR2 FVKESK.

This clone showed up just a few times. V is TRBV18 and J is TRBJ1-1; TRBD1 agrees at 9 bases. Trimming at V came to 4 bases and at J to 2 bases, leaving 8 bases not matched to a gene. Germline V gene lookup returns CDR1 KGHSH and CDR2 LQKENI. The CDR3 extends over 16 amino acids. CDR3 bases: TGTGCCAGCTCACTCAACTTACAGGGGGCAAACACTGAAGCTTTCTTT. Translated, it gives CASSLNLQGANTEAFF.

V is TRBV6-1 and J is TRBJ1-5, with D unresolved. In germline, CDR1 is MNHNS, CDR2 SASEGT. The CDR3 loop spans 14 amino acids. The V and J ends lost 6 bases and 7 bases respectively, with 16 bases between them. This chain's CDR3 is CASRLLGGRQPQHF. For the CDR3, the DNA is TGTGCCAGCAGGCTGCTGGGAGGTAGGCAGCCCCAGCATTTT.

This clone has more than one count but fewer than ten. This chain links TRBV7-9 with TRBJ1-2, with 7 bases identical to TRBD1. Trimming removed 4 bases from V and 3 bases from J; junction bases left unmatched: 8. Germline CDR1 SEHNR, CDR2 FQNEAQ (reference sequence). The CDR3 sequence is 15 residues long. In DNA form, the CDR3 reads TGTGCCAGCAGCTATAGGGGGCGTCACGACTATGGCTACACCTTC. Translating gives CASSYRGRHDYGYTF.

This chain uses TRBV27 with TRBJ1-5, with 8 bases that match TRBD1. The V gene's germline CDR1 is MNHEY and CDR2 SMNVEV (reference sequence). The CDR3 loop spans 14 amino acids. V lost 6 bases, J lost 7 bases, and 8 bases stayed unmatched. The CDR3 is CASRPDREGQPQHF. DNA of the CDR3: TGTGCCAGCAGACCGGACAGGGAAGGCCAGCCCCAGCATTTT.

The genes are TRBV4-1 and TRBJ2-5, with D perhaps matching TRBD2 (6 bases). Germline CDR1 and CDR2: MGHRA and YSYEKL. Trimming removed 0 bases at V and 0 bases at J, with 11 bases between. The CDR3 consists of 16 residues. The CDR3 nucleotides are TGCGCCAGCAGCCAAGATCTTTCGGGGGACCAAGAGACCCAGTACTTC. Protein product: CASSQDLSGDQETQYF.

CDR3 in DNA: TGTGCCAGCAGCTTAGCGGCAGGCCCCTCTGGAAACACCATATATTTT. This sequence encodes CASSLAAGPSGNTIYF. V and J are TRBV7-2 and TRBJ1-3; no clear D gene. The germline V and J ends were trimmed by 0 bases and 0 bases, with 9 bases remaining between them. Per the germline V gene, CDR1 is SGHTA and CDR2 is FQGNSA. The CDR3 covers 16 residues.

The chain employs TRBV7-2 and TRBJ2-5; 7 bases line up with TRBD1. The CDR3 totals 14 residues. Germline values: CDR1 SGHTA, CDR2 FQGNSA. V lost 3 bases, J lost 5 bases, and 6 bases stayed unmatched. The CDR3 nucleotides read TGTGCCAGCAGCTTGGGACAGCGAGGGGAGACCCAGTACTTC. It translates to CASSLGQRGETQYF.

V and J are TRBV23-1 and TRBJ2-1; no firm D call. TRBV23-1 is an ORF, and what it does is uncertain. With 5 bases removed from V and 5 bases from J, the gap between germline ends came to 7 bases. The CDR3 runs to 12 residues. The CDR3 nucleotides are TGCGCCAGCAGTTTAAAGCACAATGAGCAGTTCTTC. This gives the protein CASSLKHNEQFF.

The J gene is TRBJ1-3, the V gene TRBV9; the match to TRBD1 covers 7 bases. The junction had 8 bases not matched to a gene; V was cut back by 7 bases and J by 4 bases. This CDR3 contains 14 residues. Per germline, CDR1 SGDLS and CDR2 YYNGEE. The CDR3 region has the DNA TGTGCCAGCGGAGACGACAGGGAGGGAAACACCATATATTTT. Its protein product is CASGDDREGNTIYF.

The genes are TRBV7-2 and TRBJ2-5; D is unresolved. The CDR3 has 13 amino acids. CDR1 and CDR2 (germline): SGHTA, FQGNSA. The germline V and J ends were trimmed by 5 bases and 5 bases, with 12 bases remaining between them. CDR3 loop: CASSVSQDETQYF. CDR3 sequence (DNA): TGTGCCAGCAGCGTCTCACAAGATGAGACCCAGTACTTC. The whole variable domain, remainder taken from reference TRBV7-2 and TRBJ2-5, is GAGVSQSPSNKVTEKGKDVELRCDPISGHTALYWYRQSLGQGLEFLIYFQGNSAPDKSGLPSDRFSAERTGGSVSTLTIQRTQQEDSAVYLCASSVSQDETQYFGPGTRLLVL.

The rearrangement joins TRBV7-2 to TRBJ2-5, with D tentatively TRBD2 (7 bases). V was clipped by 2 bases and J by 5 bases, with 15 bases between them. Germline V gene data show CDR1 as SGHTA and CDR2 as FQGNSA. The CDR3 contains 15 residues. CDR3 sequence reads: CASSLSGGAGETQYF. Here the CDR3 DNA reads TGTGCCAGCAGCTTAAGTGGGGGGGCCGGGGAGACCCAGTACTTC.